The rows below give T cell receptor beta chains drawn from one sample of a study of identical twins. MiXCR was run by TCRdb on the 5' RACE reads, yielding one entry per CDR3 protein. Among roughly 230,000 distinct CDR3 sequences, roughly 8% were seen once, and the ten largest hold less than 4%. Separately, the same data were catalogued under a study of yellow fever vaccine responses in identical twins.

Source material: CD8+ T cells sorted from blood. Source of these receptors: a woman between 18 and 29 years old in good health. The CDR3 runs from the conserved cysteine through the conserved F or W. The order of the fields is D gene, clone size, V gene, J gene, CDR3 protein, CDR3 DNA. D genes are given only for firm matches. The listing skips clone size in some rows; elsewhere it reads once, few, many or a size class.

d_gene: .; abundance: few; v_gene: TRBV4-3; j_gene: TRBJ2-5; CDR3aa: CASSQDTSLEETQYF; CDR3nt: TGCGCCAGCAGCCAAGATACCAGTTTAGAAGAGACCCAGTACTTC
d_gene: .; abundance: many; v_gene: TRBV12-3/TRBV12-4; j_gene: TRBJ2-2; CDR3aa: CASSFLLQGFANTGELFF; CDR3nt: TGTGCCAGCAGTTTCTTGTTACAGGGTTTCGCGAACACCGGGGAGCTGTTTTTT
d_gene: TRBD2; abundance: few; v_gene: TRBV4-1; j_gene: TRBJ2-1; CDR3aa: CASSQVTLRESLYNEQFF; CDR3nt: TGCGCCAGCAGCCAAGTCACTTTGCGGGAGTCCCTTTACAATGAGCAGTTCTTC
d_gene: TRBD2; abundance: .; v_gene: TRBV5-6; j_gene: TRBJ2-7; CDR3aa: CATGRWLAGAYEQYF; CDR3nt: TGTGCCACCGGACGGTGGCTAGCGGGAGCCTACGAGCAGTACTTC
d_gene: .; abundance: few; v_gene: TRBV2; j_gene: TRBJ1-1; CDR3aa: CASSGVGREAFF; CDR3nt: TGTGCCAGCAGTGGTGTCGGCCGTGAAGCTTTCTTT
d_gene: TRBD1; abundance: few; v_gene: TRBV6-1; j_gene: TRBJ1-6; CDR3aa: CASSEKPQGLSPLHF; CDR3nt: TGTGCCAGCAGTGAAAAGCCACAGGGGCTTTCACCCCTCCACTTT
d_gene: .; abundance: .; v_gene: TRBV11-2; j_gene: TRBJ2-1; CDR3aa: CASSYMNNEQFF; CDR3nt: TGTGCCAGCAGCTACATGAACAATGAGCAGTTCTTC
d_gene: TRBD1; abundance: many; v_gene: TRBV4-1; j_gene: TRBJ2-7; CDR3aa: CASSQNTGGDYEQYF; CDR3nt: TGCGCCAGCAGCCAAAATACAGGGGGAGATTACGAGCAGTACTTC
d_gene: TRBD1; abundance: few; v_gene: TRBV2; j_gene: TRBJ2-5; CDR3aa: CASSGDRDETQYF; CDR3nt: TGTGCCAGCAGCGGGGACAGGGACGAGACCCAGTACTTC
d_gene: .; abundance: few; v_gene: TRBV7-2; j_gene: TRBJ2-5; CDR3aa: CASSWAQTVRQETQYF; CDR3nt: TGTGCCAGCAGCTGGGCCCAGACAGTTAGACAAGAGACCCAGTACTTC
d_gene: .; abundance: .; v_gene: TRBV28; j_gene: TRBJ2-1; CDR3aa: CASSLLGPLNEQFF; CDR3nt: TGTGCCAGCAGTTTATTAGGGCCCCTCAATGAGCAGTTCTTC
d_gene: .; abundance: .; v_gene: TRBV3-1; j_gene: TRBJ2-6; CDR3aa: CASSRGVSGANVLTF; CDR3nt: TGTGCCAGCAGCCGGGGGGTTAGCGGGGCCAACGTCCTGACTTTC
d_gene: .; abundance: few; v_gene: TRBV19; j_gene: TRBJ1-1; CDR3aa: CASSIALNTEAFF; CDR3nt: TGTGCCAGTAGTATAGCCCTGAACACTGAAGCTTTCTTT
d_gene: .; abundance: few; v_gene: TRBV6-2/TRBV6-3; j_gene: TRBJ2-2; CDR3aa: CASSPELTLSNTGELFF; CDR3nt: TGTGCCAGCAGTCCCGAGCTAACCCTATCGAACACCGGGGAGCTGTTTTTT
d_gene: .; abundance: many; v_gene: TRBV3-1; j_gene: TRBJ2-5; CDR3aa: CASSQAGSLAPETQYF; CDR3nt: TGTGCCAGCAGCCAAGCAGGTTCACTAGCACCGGAGACCCAGTACTTC
d_gene: .; abundance: few; v_gene: TRBV29-1; j_gene: TRBJ2-7; CDR3aa: CSVVLGREQYF; CDR3nt: TGCAGCGTTGTACTCGGTCGGGAGCAGTACTTC
d_gene: TRBD1; abundance: .; v_gene: TRBV6-1; j_gene: TRBJ2-7; CDR3aa: CASIGPGQLLYEQYF; CDR3nt: TGTGCCAGCATTGGGCCGGGACAGCTATTATACGAGCAGTACTTC
d_gene: .; abundance: few; v_gene: TRBV7-6; j_gene: TRBJ2-2; CDR3aa: CASSSGGQGHTGELFF; CDR3nt: TGTGCCAGCAGCTCGGGGGGACAAGGGCACACCGGGGAGCTGTTTTTT
d_gene: .; abundance: .; v_gene: TRBV11-2; j_gene: TRBJ1-4; CDR3aa: CASRRVATNEKLFF; CDR3nt: TGTGCCAGCAGGCGGGTTGCAACTAATGAAAAACTGTTTTTT